Listed here are 9 T cell receptor beta chains from one sample, sequenced in a study of T cells of healthy individuals. Each CDR3 protein is one row after TCRdb ran MiXCR on the 5' RACE reads. This sample has 63,000 or so distinct CDR3 sequences, with roughly 16% found just once. All receptors derive from a human donor in good health.

The chain recombines TRBV20-1 with TRBJ2-5; D is possibly TRBD2 (5 bases). The V and J ends lost 2 bases and 3 bases respectively, with 19 bases between them. Germline lookup yields CDR1 DFQATT and CDR2 SNEGSKA (reference sequence). The CDR3 loop spans 16 amino acids. CDR3 amino acids: CSARTDGGEREETQYF. CDR3 nucleotide sequence: TGCAGTGCTAGAACCGATGGTGGGGAGAGGGAAGAGACCCAGTACTTC.

In its sample, this clonotype was seen a few times. The chain is built from TRBV7-6 and TRBJ1-3, with D perhaps TRBD1 (5 bases). The CDR3 extends over 15 amino acids. Germline-derived CDR1 and CDR2 are SGHVS and FNYEAQ. V lost 4 bases, J lost 2 bases, and 12 bases lay in between. The DNA for the CDR3 is TGTGCCAGCAGCTCCGCGCAGGGAGCTGGAAACACCATATATTTT. This gives the protein CASSSAQGAGNTIYF.

This clonotype was seen a handful of times. The V call is TRBV9, the J call TRBJ2-3; D possibly uses TRBD1 or TRBD2 (7 bases each). The CDR3 sequence is 16 residues long. V was pared by 2 bases and J by 2 bases, with 15 bases between. In germline, CDR1 is SGDLS, CDR2 YYNGEE. The CDR3 coding sequence is TGTGCCAGCAGCGTTTACAGGGGAGGGCCCACAGATACGCAGTATTTT. Amino acid sequence: CASSVYRGGPTDTQYF.

The CDR3 loop reads CASSNPGLDGNEQFF. In DNA, the CDR3 is TGTGCCAGCAGCAACCCGGGACTAGATGGCAATGAGCAGTTCTTC. The chain employs TRBV4-2 and TRBJ2-1; TRBD2 agrees at 8 bases. The CDR3 totals 15 residues. Germline CDR1 and CDR2: LGHNA and YNFKEQ. With 5 bases clipped from V and 6 bases from J, the junction kept 9 bases outside the gene matches.

In this sample, this clonotype turned up many times. CDR3: CASSLQANTEAFF. CDR3 bases: TGTGCCAGCAGCTTACAAGCAAACACTGAAGCTTTCTTT. V is TRBV7-3 and J is TRBJ1-1; no clear D gene. Between the trimmed V and J ends, which lost 2 bases and 2 bases, there was a span of 6 bases. Germline V gives CDR1 SGHTA, CDR2 FQGTGA. The CDR3 runs to 13 residues.

J is TRBJ2-6 and V is TRBV12-3 or TRBV12-4; D may be TRBD2 (6 bases). The CDR3 has 16 amino acids. V was trimmed by 7 bases and J by 1 base, leaving 14 bases between them. The CDR3: CASTQTGGSGANVLTF. The DNA of the CDR3 is TGTGCCAGCACTCAAACCGGGGGATCTGGGGCCAACGTCCTGACTTTC.

This clonotype has at least ten counts. The rearrangement links TRBV28 to TRBJ1-2; 8 bases are shared with TRBD1. The germline V gene encodes CDR1 MDHEN and CDR2 SYDVKM. After removal of 4 bases from V and 4 bases from J, the junction contained 5 bases not matched to a gene. This CDR3 comprises 14 residues. CDR3 residues: CASSSPGGFYGYTF. DNA of the CDR3: TGTGCCAGCAGTTCACCAGGGGGCTTCTATGGCTACACCTTC.

The J gene is TRBJ1-5, the V gene TRBV4-1; D gene ambiguous. CDR3 length: 20 residues. Germline V gene lookup returns CDR1 MGHRA and CDR2 YSYEKL. Between the trimmed V and J ends, which lost 0 bases and 4 bases, there was a span of 25 bases. The CDR3 reads CASSQEAPGGVDHLNQPQHF. The CDR3 DNA sequence: TGCGCCAGCAGCCAAGAGGCCCCAGGTGGGGTCGATCACCTTAATCAGCCCCAGCATTTT.

This clonotype was counted between two and nine times. The chain uses TRBV12-3 or TRBV12-4 and TRBJ2-1; 10 bases agree with TRBD2. V lost 5 bases, J lost 12 bases, and 7 bases stayed unmatched. The CDR3 is made up of 13 amino acids. The CDR3 loop is CASSHEAGGVQFF. The CDR3 bases are TGTGCCAGCAGTCACGAAGCGGGAGGGGTGCAGTTCTTC.